This T cell receptor (beta chain) was identified during a study of T cell changes during pregnancy in multiple sclerosis. The CDR3 extends over 16 amino acids. V was shortened by 0 bases and J by 4 bases, with 16 bases between the two germline ends. Germline CDR1 MGHRA, CDR2 YSYEKL. Some clones are missing from TCRdb's copy, which holds only in-frame ones; the method was immunoSEQ multiplex PCR. This table holds some 77,000 clones, 70% to 90% found once. The sample consisted of peripheral blood, taken before pregnancy. This chain connects TRBV4-1 to TRBJ2-7, with a weak D call TRBD2 (5 bases). The sequence came from a female donor with multiple sclerosis, enrolled in a pregnancy study. CDR3 residues: CASSQDPPGSGYEQYF. The DNA for the CDR3 is TGCGCCAGCAGCCAAGATCCCCCCGGTTCGGGATACGAGCAGTACTTC.